Below are 12 T cell receptor beta chains sequenced from a single sample in a study of stem cell transplantation in POMP-related autoinflammatory disease. The table came from immunoSEQ multiplex PCR; TCRdb's copy has only in-frame clones and leaves some out. The sample holds roughly 68,000 clones; about nine tenths are singletons and the top ten take about 0.7%. Sequences were derived from CD4+ T cells from PBMCs, sampled after stem cell transplantation. These receptors all come from a human patient with POMP-related autoinflammation and immune dysregulation (PRAID). Part of the T cell pool may stem from the graft donor.

This sequence joins TRBV5-5 and TRBJ1-6, with no clear D. The germline gives CDR1 SGHKS, CDR2 YYEKEE (reference sequence). Trimming stripped 4 bases from V and 10 bases from J, with 21 bases between. The CDR3 is 16 residues long. CDR3 region: CASSIPIGRGRSPLHF. As DNA, the CDR3 is TGTGCCAGCAGCATACCCATCGGCCGGGGAAGATCACCCCTCCACTTT.

The J gene is TRBJ1-6, the V gene TRBV5-1; D is unclear. CDR3 length: 15 residues. Germline CDR1 SGHRS, CDR2 YFSETQ. Trimming cost V 0 bases and J 9 bases, with 13 bases left between them. As DNA, the CDR3 is TGCGCCAGCAGCTTGGGGGCTCCACTTGCTTCACCCCTCCACTTT. Translation: CASSLGAPLASPLHF.

The CDR3 loop is CASSQPPPFPHSNQPQHF. The CDR3 nucleotides are TGCGCCAGCAGTCAACCTCCCCCCTTTCCTCATAGCAATCAGCCCCAGCATTTT. V is TRBV23-1 and J is TRBJ1-5, with D uncertain. TRBV23-1 is assigned to the ORF class and has an uncertain function. The CDR3 runs to 18 residues. Trimming shortened V by 2 bases and J by 0 bases, and 17 bases separated the two germline ends.

The chain is built from TRBV5-1 and TRBJ1-2; 9 bases agree with TRBD1. The CDR3 has 13 amino acids. J gave up 7 bases and V 0 bases, and 1 base lay outside the gene matches. Germline lookup yields CDR1 SGHRS and CDR2 YFSETQ. CDR3 coding DNA: TGCGCCAGCAGCTTGGGGACAGGGGTTGGCTACACCTTC. Translating gives CASSLGTGVGYTF.

The chain is built from TRBV6-6 and TRBJ1-3; tentatively, D is TRBD1 (5 bases). V lost 5 bases, J lost 4 bases, and 27 bases lay in between. Germline loops: CDR1 MNHNY, CDR2 SVGAGI (reference sequence). The CDR3 contains 19 residues. The CDR3 region has the DNA TGTGCCAGCAGTCCTTCACCCCGGGACCTTTTGAACTCCGGAAACACCATATATTTT. Its translation: CASSPSPRDLLNSGNTIYF.

V gene TRBV25-1 combines with J gene TRBJ2-7; D unclear. The CDR3 has 12 amino acids. The V gene's germline CDR1 is MGHDK and CDR2 SYGVNS. V was pared by 6 bases and J by 2 bases, with 8 bases between. The CDR3 DNA reads TGTGCCAGCAGCCCGGACGCCTACGAGCAGTACTTC. Translation gives CASSPDAYEQYF.

The chain has TRBV6-2 or TRBV6-3 and TRBJ1-5; D might be TRBD1 (5 bases). V was trimmed by 5 bases and J by 6 bases, leaving 11 bases between them. Germline V gene sequence: CDR1 MNHEY, CDR2 SVGEGT. The CDR3 sequence is 13 residues long. CDR3 amino acids: CASSTQGPQPQHF. DNA of the CDR3: TGTGCCAGCAGTACGCAGGGCCCTCAGCCCCAGCATTTT.

The V gene is TRBV5-1, the J gene TRBJ1-2, with 11 bases that match TRBD1. The CDR3 is made up of 16 amino acids. Germline-derived CDR1 and CDR2 are SGHRS and YFSETQ. V lost 4 bases, J lost 4 bases, and 9 bases stayed unmatched. The CDR3 coding sequence is TGCGCCAGCAGCAAGGACAGGGGGCGTAGGTTCTATGGCTACACCTTC. Translating it yields CASSKDRGRRFYGYTF.

The V gene is TRBV6-2 or TRBV6-3, the J gene TRBJ2-5; D not resolved. Germline CDR1 reads MNHEY; CDR2 reads SVGEGT. The germline V and J ends were trimmed by 0 bases and 4 bases, with 6 bases remaining between them. The CDR3 sequence is 13 residues long. As DNA, the CDR3 is TGTGCCAGCAGTTACTCAGACGGAGAGACCCAGTACTTC. Protein: CASSYSDGETQYF.

The rearrangement joins TRBV10-3 to TRBJ1-4; 9 bases line up with TRBD1. Per germline, CDR1 ENHRY and CDR2 SYGVKD. The J segment lost 0 bases and the V segment lost 2 bases, leaving 7 bases of the junction unmatched. The CDR3 consists of 18 residues. The CDR3 loop is CAISETPGQGATNEKLFF. In nucleotides, the CDR3 is TGTGCCATCAGTGAGACTCCGGGACAGGGCGCAACTAATGAAAAACTGTTTTTT.

V usage is TRBV10-2 and J usage is TRBJ2-7, with D perhaps TRBD2 (6 bases). V was cut by 2 bases and J by 5 bases, with 13 bases left in between. The germline V gene has CDR1 WSHSY and CDR2 SAAADI. CDR3 length equals 14 residues. The CDR3 nucleotides are TGCGCCAGCAGTGAGGTAGGGGCGGGGCACGAGCAGTACTTC. This translates into CASSEVGAGHEQYF.

Notes on this clone: Other DNA sequences within the sample encode an identical CDR3. J is TRBJ1-2 and V is TRBV2, with TRBD1 matching over 8 bases. Trimming cost V 6 bases and J 4 bases; bases outside gene matches: 4. The CDR3 consists of 13 residues. CDR1 is SNHLY, CDR2 FYNNEI, per germline. The CDR3 loop reads CASSGQGGYGYTF. DNA of the CDR3: TGTGCCAGCAGCGGACAGGGCGGCTATGGCTACACCTTC. Full variable domain (outside the CDR3, taken from reference TRBV2 and TRBJ1-2): EPEVTQTPSHQVTQMGQEVILRCVPISNHLYFYWYRQILGQKVEFLVSFYNNEISEKSEIFDDQFSVERPDGSNFTLKIRSTKLEDSAMYFCASSGQGGYGYTFGSGTRLTVV.